The T cell receptor (beta chain) described here comes from a study of blood T cell repertoires in COVID-19. Background on the study: COVID-19 samples from acute and convalescent phases originated in the United States, Italy and Spain. From T cells, B-cell-depleted T cells, or PBMCs came the material, which was cDNA or gDNA.

The CDR3 has 13 amino acids. Deletions cut 5 bases from V and 3 bases from J, with 10 bases between. From germline, CDR1 is MDHEN and CDR2 SYDVKM. Study processing details: Counts of nucleated cells, estimated from reference gene primer amplification, were obtained. Assay used: immunoSEQ multiplex PCR; TCRdb lists only in-frame clones, some missing. V, J and clone size are taken as reported in that table, and D and trimming were inferred from the DNA itself. The table records about 85,000 clones, more than 60% of them present only once. Specimen: peripheral blood. This TCR came from a man aged 70 or older with acute or convalescent COVID-19. The rearrangement uses TRBV28 and TRBJ1-2; D is possibly TRBD1 (5 bases). CDR3 protein: CASSDGQYYGYTF. Here the CDR3 DNA reads TGTGCCAGCAGTGACGGACAATACTATGGCTACACCTTC.